A single sample gave rise to the 26 T cell receptor beta chains below, sequenced in a study of blood T cell repertoires in COVID-19. Data came from immunoSEQ multiplex PCR; TCRdb stores just in-frame clones and leaves some out. Among approximately 300,000 clones, 90% were seen once, and the ten largest hold roughly 6.8%. Sequenced sample: peripheral blood. These receptor sequences come from a woman younger than 45 with COVID-19, enrolled during active disease.

V gene TRBV7-2 combines with J gene TRBJ2-3, with D perhaps matching TRBD1 (5 bases). Trimming took off 2 bases at V and 0 bases at J, with 12 bases between the two ends. The CDR3 is 16 amino acids. CDR1 and CDR2 (germline): SGHTA, FQGNSA. Here the CDR3 reads CASSLWGQESTDTQYF. CDR3 bases: TGTGCCAGCAGCTTATGGGGCCAGGAGAGCACAGATACGCAGTATTTT. The variable domain in full, with the rest retrieved from reference TRBV7-2 and TRBJ2-3, is GAGVSQSPSNKVTEKGKDVELRCDPISGHTALYWYRQSLGQGLEFLIYFQGNSAPDKSGLPSDRFSAERTGGSVSTLTIQRTQQEDSAVYLCASSLWGQESTDTQYFGPGTRLTVL.

This clone was seen more than once but under ten times. Written as DNA, the CDR3 is TGCGCCAGCAGTGACCCCGACAGGGTTCGAACTGAAGCTTTCTTT. Its translation is CASSDPDRVRTEAFF. This chain uses TRBV10-2 with TRBJ1-1; 7 nucleotides agree with TRBD1. The CDR3 consists of 15 residues. The V gene end was trimmed by 3 bases and the J gene end by 5 bases; junction bases not matched to a gene: 9. Germline lookup yields CDR1 WSHSY and CDR2 SAAADI.

The gene calls are TRBV6-2 or TRBV6-3 and TRBJ1-6; a possible D gene is TRBD1 (5 bases). Germline V gene data show CDR1 as MNHEY and CDR2 as SVGEGT. Trimming cost V 4 bases and J 5 bases, with 18 bases left between them. This CDR3 comprises 17 residues. The CDR3: CASSSQPGRENNSPLHF. The CDR3 bases are TGTGCCAGCAGTTCACAACCGGGACGGGAGAATAATTCACCCCTCCACTTT.

This clone turned up a few times. The chain recombines TRBV7-8 with TRBJ2-7, with a tentative D call TRBD2 (7 bases). Looked up from germline, CDR1 is SGHVS and CDR2 is FQNEAQ. With 5 bases removed from V and 6 bases from J, the gap between germline ends came to 11 bases. There are 12 residues in the CDR3. The CDR3 region is CASSPAGAEQYF. The CDR3 nucleotides read TGTGCCAGCAGCCCTGCGGGGGCCGAGCAGTACTTC.

Comment on this clone: Other DNA sequences in the same sample also yield this CDR3. V gene TRBV6-5 combines with J gene TRBJ1-1; no firm D call. CDR1 and CDR2 (germline): MNHEY, SVGAGI. There are 12 residues in the CDR3. With 5 bases removed from V and 1 base from J, the gap between germline ends came to 5 bases. The CDR3 region has the DNA TGTGCCAGCAGTCGCGGGAACACTGAAGCTTTCTTT. Encoded protein: CASSRGNTEAFF.

The rearrangement links TRBV3-1 (or the pseudogene TRBV3-2) to TRBJ2-1; 8 bases match TRBD2. CDR3 length equals 15 residues. The germline V gene has CDR1 LGHDT and CDR2 YNNKEL (reference sequence). J was trimmed by 2 bases and V by 4 bases; bases with no gene match: 4. In nucleotides, the CDR3 is TGTGCCAGCAGCCCCAGCGGGAGTCCCTACAATGAGCAGTTCTTC. As protein: CASSPSGSPYNEQFF.

The rearrangement joins TRBV7-2 to TRBJ2-3; D possibly corresponds to TRBD2 (6 bases). Between the trimmed V and J ends, which lost 3 bases and 0 bases, there was a span of 10 bases. The CDR3 loop spans 15 amino acids. CDR1 SGHTA and CDR2 FQGNSA come from the germline V gene. The chain's CDR3 is CASSFQGLSTDTQYF. DNA of the CDR3: TGTGCCAGCAGCTTCCAGGGACTCAGCACAGATACGCAGTATTTT.

The J gene is TRBJ1-2, the V gene TRBV24-1, with D possibly TRBD1 on 5 matching bases. This CDR3 is 13 amino acids long. Per germline, CDR1 KGHDR and CDR2 SFDVKD. V lost 7 bases to trimming and J lost 8 bases, with 16 bases between them. The CDR3 DNA follows: TGTGCCACCAGCAGTAACAGGCCGGAGGGCTACACCTTC. Its protein is CATSSNRPEGYTF.

The chain carries TRBV9 and TRBJ2-7, with D possibly matching TRBD2 (6 bases). Trimming took 2 bases from V and 4 from J, leaving 16 bases between them. This CDR3 contains 15 residues. Germline assignment: CDR1 SGDLS and CDR2 YYNGEE. The CDR3 region has the DNA TGTGCCAGCAGCGTTGGAGGGCTGGGTATGTACGAGCAGTACTTC. As protein: CASSVGGLGMYEQYF.

The V call is TRBV20-1, the J call TRBJ2-5, with D tentatively TRBD1 (5 bases). Germline CDR1 DFQATT, CDR2 SNEGSKA (reference sequence). The CDR3 has 10 amino acids. V lost 7 bases to trimming and J lost 6 bases, with 9 bases between them. The CDR3 DNA reads as TGCAGTGGACAGTTAAAGACCCAGTACTTC. Its protein is CSGQLKTQYF.

V and J are TRBV28 and TRBJ1-1; 10 positions match TRBD1. The junction had 12 bases not matched to a gene; V was cut back by 4 bases and J by 7 bases. This CDR3 is 16 amino acids long. Germline CDR1 MDHEN, CDR2 SYDVKM. CDR3 sequence (DNA): TGTGCCAGCAGTTGGAGGGACAGGGGAGTTTTTGGTGAAGCTTTCTTT. Translated: CASSWRDRGVFGEAFF. The full variable domain, completed using reference TRBV28 and TRBJ1-1, is DVKVTQSSRYLVKRTGEKVFLECVQDMDHENMFWYRQDPGLGLRLIYFSYDVKMKEKGDIPEGYSVSREKKERFSLILESASTNQTSMYLCASSWRDRGVFGEAFFGQGTRLTVV.

V and J are TRBV3-1 (or the pseudogene TRBV3-2) and TRBJ1-1; the match to TRBD1 covers 12 bases. The V gene end was trimmed by 3 bases and the J gene end by 11 bases; junction bases not matched to a gene: 1. Germline V gene sequence: CDR1 LGHDT, CDR2 YNNKEL (reference sequence). CDR3 size: 12 residues. The CDR3 DNA reads as TGTGCCAGCAGCCAGGGACAGGGGGCCGCTTTCTTT. Protein sequence: CASSQGQGAAFF.

This chain joins TRBV2 and TRBJ2-3, with 8 bases fitting TRBD2. The germline V gene has CDR1 SNHLY and CDR2 FYNNEI. The V segment lost 10 bases and the J segment 4 bases; nucleotides outside the gene matches: 7. CDR3 length: 13 residues. The CDR3 nucleotides are TGTGCCACCGCCGGGCGGGAGGCAGATACGCAGTATTTT. Its translation: CATAGREADTQYF.

The V gene is TRBV6-1, the J gene TRBJ1-1, with a tentative D call TRBD1 (6 bases). Trimming removed 1 base from V and 4 bases from J, with 10 bases in between. The CDR3 is made up of 14 amino acids. Germline V lookup: CDR1 MNHNS, CDR2 SASEGT. The CDR3 DNA follows: TGTGCCAGCAGTGAAGGGGTAGGGGGCACTGAAGCTTTCTTT. It specifies CASSEGVGGTEAFF.

This clone has only a few counts. The chain carries TRBV28 and TRBJ1-1, with D unclear. Trimming pared 6 bases from V and 1 base from J, leaving 12 bases between. Germline values: CDR1 MDHEN, CDR2 SYDVKM. The CDR3 is made up of 14 amino acids. The CDR3 DNA follows: TGTGCCAGCAGCCCAGGCAGGCAGAACACTGAAGCTTTCTTT. It translates to CASSPGRQNTEAFF.

The rearrangement links TRBV4-1 to TRBJ2-7; 10 bases are shared with TRBD1. The CDR3 covers 14 residues. Trimming cost V 4 bases and J 7 bases; bases outside gene matches: 7. The germline gives CDR1 MGHRA, CDR2 YSYEKL. CDR3 in amino acids: CASSRGTGVDEQYF. The CDR3 DNA reads as TGCGCCAGCAGCCGCGGGACAGGGGTTGATGAGCAGTACTTC.

V is TRBV7-9 and J is TRBJ1-1; perhaps TRBD1 as D (5 bases). Between the trimmed V and J ends, which lost 5 bases and 7 bases, there was a span of 14 bases. From germline, CDR1 is SEHNR and CDR2 FQNEAQ (reference sequence). CDR3 size: 13 residues. The CDR3 sequence: CASSGDPDSEAFF. DNA of the CDR3: TGTGCCAGCAGCGGAGATCCCGACAGTGAAGCTTTCTTT.

The V call is TRBV4-1, the J call TRBJ1-1; 8 positions match TRBD1. V trimming: 1 base; J trimming: 6 bases; junction bases outside the gene matches: 7. From germline, CDR1 is MGHRA and CDR2 YSYEKL. This CDR3 has 15 amino acids. CDR3 sequence: CASSQGPGQGSEAFF. The DNA for the CDR3 is TGCGCCAGCAGCCAAGGACCTGGACAGGGCTCTGAAGCTTTCTTT.

This chain connects TRBV10-3 to TRBJ2-5, with unresolved D. The CDR3 is 12 residues long. Trimming shortened V by 2 bases and J by 3 bases, and 4 bases separated the two germline ends. The V gene's germline CDR1 is ENHRY and CDR2 SYGVKD. The CDR3 nucleotides read TGTGCCATCAGTGAGATAGAAGAGACCCAGTACTTC. Translated: CAISEIEETQYF.

The V gene is TRBV4-2, the J gene TRBJ2-3; 8 nucleotides align to TRBD2. The CDR3 length is 16 residues. In germline, CDR1 is LGHNA, CDR2 YNFKEQ. With V trimmed by 0 bases and J by 0 bases, 2 bases remained unmatched. CDR3 loop: CASSQDVAGSTDTQYF. Here the CDR3 DNA reads TGTGCCAGCAGCCAAGACGTAGCGGGGAGCACAGATACGCAGTATTTT.

This chain links TRBV20-1 with TRBJ1-2; 8 bases agree with TRBD1. Unmatched junction bases numbered 11, after V lost 3 bases and J lost 8 bases. The CDR3 runs 14 residues. Germline CDR1 is DFQATT and CDR2 is SNEGSKA (reference sequence). CDR3 nucleotide sequence: TGCAGTGCTAGTGAGGACAGGGCTAGTGGGGGCTACACCTTC. Protein product: CSASEDRASGGYTF.

The chain has TRBV7-3 and TRBJ2-2; 7 bases fit TRBD1. CDR3 length: 17 amino acids. After removal of 0 bases from V and 4 bases from J, the junction contained 8 bases not matched to a gene. Germline CDR1 is SGHTA and CDR2 is FQGTGA. In DNA form, the CDR3 reads TGTGCCAGCAGCTTAACGCCCCCGGGACAGTTCACCGGGGAGCTGTTTTTT. It yields the protein CASSLTPPGQFTGELFF.

This chain links TRBV28 with TRBJ1-2; no clear D. V was clipped by 5 bases and J by 4 bases, with 11 bases between them. This CDR3 contains 13 residues. Germline values: CDR1 MDHEN, CDR2 SYDVKM. Here the CDR3 reads CASSPPLSYGYTF. Here the CDR3 DNA reads TGTGCCAGCAGTCCCCCACTTAGCTATGGCTACACCTTC.

This rearrangement joins TRBV10-1 to TRBJ1-6; 8 bases are shared with TRBD1. Trimming took 2 bases from V and 10 from J; bases not matched to a gene: 7. CDR3 length: 15 residues. Germline CDR1 and CDR2: WNHNN and SYGVQD (reference sequence). The CDR3 reads CASSEPGRGQSPLHF. The CDR3 DNA reads TGCGCCAGCAGTGAGCCGGGCAGGGGGCAATCACCCCTCCACTTT.

This chain links TRBV27 with TRBJ2-7; 7 nucleotides agree with TRBD2. Germline V gives CDR1 MNHEY, CDR2 SMNVEV (reference sequence). CDR3 size: 18 residues. The junction had 17 bases not matched to a gene; V was cut back by 2 bases and J by 4 bases. CDR3 in DNA: TGTGCCAGCAGTTTAAAAACAACGGGAGGCAGGGCAGTTTACGAGCAGTACTTC. It translates to CASSLKTTGGRAVYEQYF.

This clone was seen a few times. The chain uses TRBV4-2 and TRBJ2-2; the match to TRBD1 covers 8 bases. Looked up from germline, CDR1 is LGHNA and CDR2 is YNFKEQ. The V segment lost 4 bases and the J segment 1 base; nucleotides outside the gene matches: 2. The CDR3 runs 15 residues. This CDR3 reads CASSLGTGNTGELFF. The CDR3 nucleotides read TGTGCCAGCAGCCTTGGGACAGGGAACACCGGGGAGCTGTTTTTT.